Listed below are T cell receptor beta chains from one sample, sequenced in a study of beta chain features in type 1 diabetes. Clones were read by immunoSEQ multiplex PCR, and TCRdb kept only the in-frame ones, dropping some. This sample has roughly 100,000 clones, with about 26% found just once. Specimen: central memory CD4+ T cells from blood. Source of these receptors: a woman younger than 30 with type 1 diabetes. Both conserved end residues are part of each CDR3. A D gene is named only where the DNA matches it firmly. Expanded clones are given a class, and other clones once, few, many or no size at all.

>TRBJ2-2|NA|TRBD2|TRBV4-3
CASSLSGRLDTGELFF
TGCGCCAGCAGCTTGAGCGGGAGGTTGGACACCGGGGAGCTGTTTTTT
>TRBJ2-2|NA|TRBD1|TRBV7-2
CASSFRDRYTGELFF
TGTGCCAGCAGCTTCCGGGACAGATACACCGGGGAGCTGTTTTTT
>TRBJ2-2|few|NA|TRBV6-5
CASSYNIANTGELFF
TGTGCCAGCAGTTACAACATCGCGAACACCGGGGAGCTGTTTTTT
>TRBJ1-5|few|TRBD1|TRBV30
CAWRRSPDRGANQPQHF
TGTGCCTGGAGGAGATCCCCGGACAGGGGTGCTAATCAGCCCCAGCATTTT
>TRBJ2-7|few|NA|TRBV20-1
CSAGRLVGQYF
TGCAGTGCTGGGCGTTTAGTTGGGCAGTACTTC
>TRBJ2-5|NA|NA|TRBV20-1
CSASLAETQYF
TGCAGTGCTAGTCTGGCCGAGACCCAGTACTTC
>TRBJ1-2|NA|TRBD1|TRBV5-1
CASSMGQGFGYTF
TGCGCCAGCAGCATGGGACAGGGGTTTGGCTACACCTTC
>TRBJ2-1|NA|NA|TRBV21-1
CASSKRGTSSGEQFF
TGTGCCAGCAGCAAAAGAGGGACTAGCTCTGGTGAGCAGTTCTTC
>TRBJ1-2|NA|NA|TRBV27
CASSLDSLGYGYTF
TGTGCCAGCAGTTTAGACAGTCTAGGCTATGGCTACACCTTC
>TRBJ2-1|few|NA|TRBV2
CASSARASTEFF
TGTGCCAGCAGTGCAAGGGCTAGCACCGAGTTCTTC
>TRBJ1-1|NA|NA|TRBV7-9
CASSQQGPNTEAFF
TGTGCCAGCAGCCAACAGGGTCCGAACACTGAAGCTTTCTTT
>TRBJ2-1|few|TRBD2|TRBV9
CASSAGTSGYNEQFF
TGTGCCAGCAGCGCCGGGACTAGCGGTTACAATGAGCAGTTCTTC
>TRBJ2-2|NA|TRBD2|TRBV27
CASSRGFTSGVTGELFF
TGTGCCAGCAGCCGAGGGTTTACTAGCGGGGTCACCGGGGAGCTGTTTTTT
>TRBJ2-7|few|NA|TRBV18
CASSPPGVSSYEQYF
TGTGCCAGCTCACCTCCCGGGGTAAGCTCCTACGAGCAGTACTTC
>TRBJ2-1|few|TRBD2|TRBV18
CASSETSVSSYNEQFF
TGTGCCAGCTCAGAGACTAGCGTGAGCTCCTACAATGAGCAGTTCTTC
>TRBJ2-6|few|TRBD1|TRBV7-9
CASSDWTGPGANVLTF
TGTGCCAGCAGCGATTGGACAGGTCCTGGGGCCAACGTCCTGACTTTC
>TRBJ2-7|NA|TRBD2|TRBV27
CASSLTSGRVTYEQYF
TGTGCCAGCAGTTTAACTAGCGGGAGGGTTACCTACGAGCAGTACTTC
>TRBJ2-2|NA|NA|TRBV27
CASSFYRANTGELFF
TGTGCCAGCAGTTTCTACAGGGCGAACACCGGGGAGCTGTTTTTT
>TRBJ2-1|few|TRBD2|TRBV5-6
CATQPSGWNEQFF
TGTGCCACCCAGCCTAGCGGCTGGAATGAGCAGTTCTTC
>TRBJ2-6|few|TRBD1|TRBV5-1
CASSRGQGGTGANVLTF
TGCGCCAGCAGCAGAGGACAGGGTGGTACTGGGGCCAACGTCCTGACTTTC
>TRBJ2-3|few|NA|TRBV4-3
CASSQVRADTQYF
TGCGCCAGCAGCCAAGTGCGCGCGGATACGCAGTATTTT
>TRBJ2-7|NA|NA|TRBV18
CASSPPRDLYEQYF
TGTGCCAGCTCACCACCCCGGGACTTATACGAGCAGTACTTC
>TRBJ2-3|few|TRBD1|TRBV18
CASSPPRGLSDTQYF
TGTGCCAGCTCACCTCCCAGGGGGCTTTCAGATACGCAGTATTTT
>TRBJ1-1|NA|NA|TRBV7-9
CASSLVAGNTEAFF
TGTGCCAGCAGCTTAGTAGCGGGAAACACTGAAGCTTTCTTT
>TRBJ2-5|NA|NA|TRBV25-1
CASSERAGLKETQYF
TGTGCCAGCAGTGAACGGGCAGGGCTAAAAGAGACCCAGTACTTC
>TRBJ2-1|NA|NA|TRBV29-1
CSVEQGPGQQQFF
TGCAGCGTTGAACAGGGACCTGGACAGCAGCAGTTCTTC
>TRBJ2-1|NA|NA|TRBV7-2
CASSPRGTYNEQFF
TGCGCCAGCAGCCCGCGCGGGACTTACAATGAGCAGTTCTTC
>TRBJ1-3|NA|NA|TRBV30
CAWGGRISGNTIYF
TGTGCCTGGGGCGGCCGAATCTCTGGAAACACCATATATTTT
>TRBJ1-1|few|NA|TRBV4-3
CASSQVSQAEAFF
TGCGCCAGCAGCCAAGTGTCACAGGCTGAAGCTTTCTTT
>TRBJ2-7|NA|NA|TRBV2
CASSPSYEQYF
TGTGCCAGCAGCCCATCCTACGAGCAGTACTTC
>TRBJ2-1|few|NA|TRBV7-2
CASSRTRTRWVDNEQFF
TGTGCCAGCAGCCGAACCCGGACAAGGTGGGTCGACAATGAGCAGTTCTTC
>TRBJ2-7|NA|TRBD2|TRBV5-1
CASSLAERGPYEQYF
TGCGCCAGCAGCTTGGCCGAGCGGGGACCCTACGAGCAGTACTTC
>TRBJ2-7|NA|NA|TRBV27
CASSQTNRATYEQYF
TGTGCCAGCAGTCAAACGAACAGGGCCACCTACGAGCAGTACTTC
>TRBJ1-5|NA|NA|TRBV28
CASTSPQIQPQHF
TGTGCCAGCACCTCCCCTCAGATTCAGCCCCAGCATTTT
>TRBJ1-2|few|NA|TRBV2
CASTWARSNYGYTF
TGTGCCAGCACCTGGGCCCGTAGTAACTATGGCTACACCTTC
>TRBJ2-3|few|NA|TRBV28
CASSWSSGDTQYF
TGTGCCAGCAGTTGGAGTTCCGGGGATACGCAGTATTTT
>TRBJ2-1|few|TRBD1|TRBV27
CASSLDWDRGRNEQFF
TGTGCCAGCAGTTTAGATTGGGACAGGGGGCGGAATGAGCAGTTCTTC
>TRBJ2-2|NA|NA|TRBV11-2
CASSLGLAGTGELFF
TGTGCCAGCAGCTTAGGTCTCGCGGGCACCGGGGAGCTGTTTTTT
>TRBJ2-1|NA|TRBD1|TRBV18
CASSPGTGGFNEQFF
TGTGCCAGCTCACCAGGGACAGGGGGCTTCAATGAGCAGTTCTTC
>TRBJ2-5|NA|NA|TRBV19
CASSILASQETQYF
TGTGCCAGTAGTATACTAGCGTCCCAAGAGACCCAGTACTTC
>TRBJ1-1|few|NA|TRBV7-3
CASSLSAAMNTEAFF
TGTGCCAGCAGCTTAAGCGCGGCCATGAACACTGAAGCTTTCTTT